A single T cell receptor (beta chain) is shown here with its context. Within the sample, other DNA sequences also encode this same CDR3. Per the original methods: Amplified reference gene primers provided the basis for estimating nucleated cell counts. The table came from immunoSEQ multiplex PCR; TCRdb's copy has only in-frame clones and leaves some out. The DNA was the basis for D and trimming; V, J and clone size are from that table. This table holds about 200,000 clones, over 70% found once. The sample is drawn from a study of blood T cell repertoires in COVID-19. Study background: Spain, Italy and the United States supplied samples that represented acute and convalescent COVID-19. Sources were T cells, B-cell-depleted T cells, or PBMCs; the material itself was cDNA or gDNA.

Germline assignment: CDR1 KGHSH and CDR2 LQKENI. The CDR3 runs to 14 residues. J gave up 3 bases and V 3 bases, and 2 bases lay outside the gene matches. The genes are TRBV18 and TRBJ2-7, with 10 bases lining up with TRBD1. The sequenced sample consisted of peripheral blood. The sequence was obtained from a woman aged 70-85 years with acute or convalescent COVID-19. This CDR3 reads CASSPGTGDYEQYF. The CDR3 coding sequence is TGTGCCAGCTCACCTGGGACAGGGGACTACGAGCAGTACTTC.